This passage covers 4 T cell receptor beta chains from one sample sequenced in a study of blood T cell repertoires in COVID-19. Libraries were prepared by immunoSEQ multiplex PCR; TCRdb keeps only in-frame clonotypes and omits some of them. The table has over 200,000 clones, 84% seen once. What was sequenced was PBMCs or T cells enriched from blood (not recorded which). The receptor set was obtained from a middle-aged woman who had recovered from COVID-19.

The table lists this clone with a few counts. This chain uses TRBV10-3 with TRBJ1-2; D not certain. The germline V gene encodes CDR1 ENHRY and CDR2 SYGVKD. V lost 6 bases to trimming and J lost 2 bases, with 10 bases between them. The CDR3 has 13 amino acids. CDR3 amino acids: CAIRWTANYGYTF. The CDR3 DNA is TGTGCCATCAGGTGGACTGCCAACTATGGCTACACCTTC.

V gene TRBV2 combines with J gene TRBJ1-2; TRBD1 matches at 7 bases. This CDR3 region has 14 residues. Germline V gene data show CDR1 as SNHLY and CDR2 as FYNNEI. The junction had 9 bases not matched to a gene; V was cut back by 4 bases and J by 7 bases. The CDR3 nucleotides read TGTGCCAGCAGTGGGGTAAGACAGGGTGCTGGCTACACCTTC. Residues: CASSGVRQGAGYTF.

This chain links TRBV5-6 with TRBJ1-1, with TRBD1 matching over 7 bases. The CDR3 is 15 amino acids. The J segment lost 5 bases and the V segment lost 2 bases, leaving 9 bases of the junction unmatched. Germline CDR1 and CDR2: SGHDT and YYEEEE. The CDR3 DNA reads TGTGCCAGCAGCTTTGGTCCAGGGGGTGGAACTGAAGCTTTCTTT. Translating it yields CASSFGPGGGTEAFF.

This clone was detected a few times. The CDR3 region has the DNA TGTGCCACCAGTGAGGGGCGGGGCCCCTACGAGCAGTACGTC. Translating it yields CATSEGRGPYEQYV. This rearrangement joins TRBV24-1 to TRBJ2-7; tentative D call: TRBD2 (6 bases). Trimming took off 4 bases at V and 2 bases at J, with 11 bases between the two ends. From germline, CDR1 is KGHDR and CDR2 SFDVKD. The CDR3 contains 14 residues.